These 13 T cell receptor beta chains originate from one sample sequenced in a study of cytomegalovirus exposure and HLA in healthy donors. Assay used: immunoSEQ multiplex PCR; TCRdb lists only in-frame clones, some missing. Altogether 260,000 or so clones are present, less than 95% being singletons, with the ten largest covering roughly 3%. The sequenced material came from PBMCs. All receptors come from a woman aged 25 to 39 in good health and CMV-seronegative.

The chain is built from TRBV11-1 and TRBJ2-5; 8 bases are a match to TRBD1. V lost 6 bases and J lost 5; bases outside the gene matches: 17. The germline gives CDR1 SGHAT, CDR2 FQDESV (reference sequence). The CDR3 length is 17 residues. CDR3 coding DNA: TGTGCCAGCAGACCCAATATCCGGGACAGGCCGTGGGAGACCCAGTACTTC. Translated, it gives CASRPNIRDRPWETQYF. The full variable domain, with the rest looked up from reference TRBV11-1 and TRBJ2-5, is EAEVAQSPRYKITEKSQAVAFWCDPISGHATLYWYRQILGQGPELLVQFQDESVVDDSQLPKDRFSAERLKGVDSTLKIQPAELGDSAMYLCASRPNIRDRPWETQYFGPGTRLLVL.

This chain uses TRBV27 with TRBJ1-4; perhaps TRBD1 as D (5 bases). CDR3 length: 17 amino acids. Looked up from germline, CDR1 is MNHEY and CDR2 is SMNVEV (reference sequence). V lost 1 base and J 6 bases, leaving 18 bases between the germline ends. The CDR3 spells CASSLLNPGRSDEKLFF. The CDR3 DNA is TGTGCCAGCAGTTTATTAAATCCAGGGAGATCCGATGAAAAACTGTTTTTT. Combining the CDR3 with reference TRBV27 and TRBJ1-4 gives the whole variable domain EAQVTQNPRYLITVTGKKLTVTCSQNMNHEYMSWYRQDPGLGLRQIYYSMNVEVTDKGDVPEGYKVSRKEKRNFPLILESPSPNQTSLYFCASSLLNPGRSDEKLFFGSGTQLSVL.

The CDR3 region is CASSPLAGGQDTQYF. The CDR3 region has the DNA TGTGCCAGCAGCCCGCTAGCGGGAGGGCAAGATACGCAGTATTTT. This chain connects TRBV27 to TRBJ2-3; 12 positions match TRBD2. Germline loops: CDR1 MNHEY, CDR2 SMNVEV (reference sequence). V was clipped by 6 bases and J by 5 bases; unmatched bases: 6. This CDR3 comprises 15 residues.

The CDR3 bases are TGTGCCAGCAGAACTAGCAGGGGACGAGGGACTGAAGCTTTCTTT. It encodes CASRTSRGRGTEAFF. The chain recombines TRBV28 with TRBJ1-1; D is perhaps TRBD1 (6 bases). Germline V gene sequence: CDR1 MDHEN, CDR2 SYDVKM. Trimming stripped 6 bases from V and 5 bases from J, with 19 bases between. The CDR3 has 15 amino acids. The full variable domain, completed using reference TRBV28 and TRBJ1-1, is DVKVTQSSRYLVKRTGEKVFLECVQDMDHENMFWYRQDPGLGLRLIYFSYDVKMKEKGDIPEGYSVSREKKERFSLILESASTNQTSMYLCASRTSRGRGTEAFFGQGTRLTVV.

This clone has only one observation. The genes are TRBV6-1 and TRBJ2-7, with D possibly being TRBD1 (6 bases). Germline V lookup: CDR1 MNHNS, CDR2 SASEGT. V was clipped by 6 bases and J by 3 bases, with 18 bases between them. This CDR3 has 15 residues. CDR3: CASREPDRNLYEQYF. CDR3 nucleotides: TGTGCCAGCAGGGAACCAGACAGGAACCTCTACGAGCAGTACTTC.

This clone turned up a few times. The chain is built from TRBV19 and TRBJ1-2, with D possibly matching TRBD1 (5 bases). The germline V gene has CDR1 LNHDA and CDR2 SQIVND (reference sequence). CDR3 length: 14 residues. Trimming stripped 5 bases from V and 7 bases from J, with 17 bases between. The CDR3 DNA is TGTGCCAGTAGTGTGACAGCAACCCCTCCTGGCTACACCTTC. This gives the protein CASSVTATPPGYTF.

The chain uses TRBV19 and TRBJ2-1; 7 bases map to TRBD1. Trimming at V came to 8 bases and at J to 7 bases, leaving 11 bases not matched to a gene. The length of the CDR3 is 14 residues. CDR1 LNHDA and CDR2 SQIVND come from the germline V gene (reference sequence). CDR3 region: CASARGSTSNEQFF. CDR3 DNA: TGTGCCAGTGCCAGGGGGTCTACAAGTAATGAGCAGTTCTTC.

This clone appeared a single time. This rearrangement joins TRBV7-3 to TRBJ2-7, with a weak D call TRBD1 (5 bases). Trimming took off 5 bases at V and 1 base at J, with 9 bases between the two ends. The germline CDR1 and CDR2 sequences are SGHTA and FQGTGA. The CDR3 is 13 amino acids. CDR3 bases: TGTGCCAGCAGCCCGTCAGGGTCCTACGAGCAGTACTTC. Translated: CASSPSGSYEQYF. The full variable domain, completed using reference TRBV7-3 and TRBJ2-7, is GAGVSQTPSNKVTEKGKYVELRCDPISGHTALYWYRQSLGQGPEFLIYFQGTGAADDSGLPNDRFFAVRPEGSVSTLKIQRTERGDSAVYLCASSPSGSYEQYFGPGTRLTVT.

V gene TRBV28 combines with J gene TRBJ2-7; 7 positions agree with TRBD2. Germline lookup yields CDR1 MDHEN and CDR2 SYDVKM. The V and J ends lost 3 bases and 1 base, in that order; junction bases with no gene match: 3. This CDR3 region has 14 residues. The CDR3 loop is CASSLRLASYEQYF. The CDR3 DNA follows: TGTGCCAGCAGTTTGAGACTAGCATCCTACGAGCAGTACTTC.

The chain uses TRBV11-3 and TRBJ2-1; D may correspond to TRBD1 or TRBD2 (5 bases each). V was clipped by 6 bases and J by 10 bases, with 16 bases between them. The germline CDR1 and CDR2 sequences are SGHNT and YENEEA. The CDR3 has 13 residues. CDR3 sequence: CASSSGTRLEQFF. The DNA for the CDR3 is TGTGCCAGCAGTTCCGGGACCCGGTTAGAGCAGTTCTTC.

The chain has TRBV5-4 and TRBJ2-3; D ambiguous. V lost 4 bases and J lost 4, with 10 bases in between. Germline lookup yields CDR1 SGHNT and CDR2 YYREEE (reference sequence). The CDR3 loop spans 13 amino acids. The DNA for the CDR3 is TGTGCCAGCAGCCGGACGGTTTCAGATACGCAGTATTTT. Encoded protein: CASSRTVSDTQYF. Full variable domain (missing parts from reference TRBV5-4 and TRBJ2-3): ETGVTQSPTHLIKTRGQQVTLRCSSQSGHNTVSWYQQALGQGPQFIFQYYREEENGRGNFPPRFSGLQFPNYSSELNVNALELDDSALYLCASSRTVSDTQYFGPGTRLTVL.

The CDR3 coding sequence is TGTGCCAGCAGTGCTCTAGCGGGAGGTATCAATGAGCAGTTCTTC. This translates into CASSALAGGINEQFF. V usage is TRBV27 and J usage is TRBJ2-1; 11 bases match TRBD2. Germline values: CDR1 MNHEY, CDR2 SMNVEV (reference sequence). The V and J ends lost 5 bases and 6 bases, in that order; junction bases with no gene match: 6. The CDR3 contains 15 residues.

The V and J genes are TRBV5-4 and TRBJ2-7; D might be TRBD1 or TRBD2, each matching 5 bases. Germline V gene data show CDR1 as SGHNT and CDR2 as YYREEE (reference sequence). The CDR3 covers 13 residues. V was cut by 3 bases and J by 3 bases, with 10 bases left in between. Here the CDR3 DNA reads TGTGCCAGCAGCTACCGGGACGTCTACGAGCAGTACTTC. As protein: CASSYRDVYEQYF.